These 26 T cell receptor beta chains were sequenced from one sample in a study of T-cell reconstitution after alpha-beta-depleted transplantation in children. Preparation of the TCRbeta library used unique molecular identifiers. Via MiXCR, TCRdb re-called the PCR reads, giving one row per CDR3 protein. The repertoire holds about 110,000 distinct CDR3 sequences, with over 9% as singletons. Source: PBMCs from the stem cell graft donor, taken from the stem cell graft. All receptors derive from a human donor who donated a stem cell graft to a child with acute lymphoblastic leukemia.

This clonotype was observed at least ten times. This chain uses TRBV30 with TRBJ2-3, with no clear D. Trimming removed 1 base at V and 4 bases at J, with 12 bases between. Germline CDR1 reads GTSNPN; CDR2 reads SVGIG (reference sequence). This CDR3 has 14 amino acids. CDR3 amino acids: CAWSAPGRPDTQYF. Here the CDR3 DNA reads TGTGCCTGGAGTGCCCCCGGAAGACCAGATACGCAGTATTTT.

This clonotype occurred many times. V gene TRBV12-3 or TRBV12-4 combines with J gene TRBJ2-7; D remains unclear. V was cut by 1 base and J by 3 bases, with 10 bases left in between. This CDR3 is built from 14 residues. CDR3 bases: TGTGCCAGCAGTTTAGGTGTCCGACACTACGAGCAGTACTTC. Amino acids: CASSLGVRHYEQYF.

The chain is built from TRBV5-6 and TRBJ1-5; maybe TRBD1 (6 bases). Per germline, CDR1 SGHDT and CDR2 YYEEEE. V dropped 0 bases and J dropped 0 bases, with 16 bases sitting between them. The CDR3 covers 18 residues. Written as DNA, the CDR3 is TGTGCCAGCAGCTTGGCCGGGGGCCTCGTATATAGCAATCAGCCCCAGCATTTT. It translates to CASSLAGGLVYSNQPQHF.

The sample holds many counts of this clonotype. V is TRBV12-3 or TRBV12-4 and J is TRBJ1-4; D gene uncertain. V dropped 3 bases and J dropped 0 bases, with 8 bases sitting between them. This CDR3 is built from 15 residues. The chain's CDR3 is CASSLVRATNEKLFF. CDR3 DNA: TGTGCCAGCAGTTTGGTACGTGCAACTAATGAAAAACTGTTTTTT.

This clonotype has at least ten counts. The rearrangement joins TRBV3-1 to TRBJ2-5, with TRBD2 identical over 9 bases. Germline V gives CDR1 LGHDT, CDR2 YNNKEL (reference sequence). This CDR3 region has 18 residues. The V and J ends lost 0 bases and 0 bases, in that order; junction bases with no gene match: 8. In DNA, the CDR3 is TGTGCCAGCAGCCAAGATAGCGCTAGCGGGAAGTACCAAGAGACCCAGTACTTC. Translation gives CASSQDSASGKYQETQYF.

Ten or more counts support this clonotype. In DNA form, the CDR3 reads TGTGCCAGCAGCGCCCGACTAGGTGGCACAGATACGCAGTATTTT. Translated: CASSARLGGTDTQYF. This rearrangement joins TRBV7-9 to TRBJ2-3, with D possibly matching TRBD2 (6 bases). Germline lookup yields CDR1 SEHNR and CDR2 FQNEAQ (reference sequence). This CDR3 region has 15 residues. V lost 5 bases to trimming and J lost 1 base, with 13 bases between them.

This clonotype was recorded many times. This chain joins TRBV5-1 and TRBJ2-1; TRBD1 might be the D (6 bases). The germline CDR1 and CDR2 sequences are SGHRS and YFSETQ. CDR3 length: 17 amino acids. V gave up 4 bases and J gave up 4 bases, with 21 bases separating them. The CDR3 reads CASSHDPKYRVYNEQFF. DNA for the CDR3: TGCGCCAGCAGCCACGATCCCAAATACAGGGTGTACAATGAGCAGTTCTTC.

This clonotype has ten or more counts. The chain links TRBV9 to TRBJ1-5; D is unresolved. The germline V gene has CDR1 SGDLS and CDR2 YYNGEE. V was cut by 4 bases and J by 6 bases, with 17 bases left in between. This CDR3 contains 15 residues. The CDR3 is CASSPREGPAQPQHF. CDR3 in DNA: TGTGCCAGCAGCCCGAGGGAAGGGCCGGCTCAGCCCCAGCATTTT.

This clonotype was recorded a few times. The rearrangement links TRBV6-1 to TRBJ2-1, with D possibly being TRBD1 (6 bases). This CDR3 has 15 amino acids. The germline gives CDR1 MNHNS, CDR2 SASEGT. Trimming took off 6 bases at V and 2 bases at J, with 14 bases between the two ends. CDR3 protein: CASSPQGTPYNEQFF. CDR3 nucleotides: TGTGCCAGCAGCCCACAGGGTACCCCCTACAATGAGCAGTTCTTC.

This clonotype has at least ten counts. The chain is built from TRBV20-1 and TRBJ1-5; 7 nucleotides match TRBD1. From germline, CDR1 is DFQATT and CDR2 SNEGSKA (reference sequence). This CDR3 has 22 residues. V lost 0 bases, J lost 0 bases, and 23 bases stayed unmatched. The CDR3 coding sequence is TGCAGTGCTAGAGATCTAATTTTTGGGGTCGACAGGGAAGGGTATAGCAATCAGCCCCAGCATTTT. It codes for CSARDLIFGVDREGYSNQPQHF.

There are many counts of this clonotype. This chain joins TRBV4-3 and TRBJ1-1; D remains ambiguous. The V end was cut by 0 bases, the J end by 7 bases, with 12 bases between. This CDR3 region has 14 residues. Germline CDR1 is LGHNA and CDR2 is YSLEER. The CDR3 spells CASSQDSGGLEAFF. For the CDR3, the DNA is TGCGCCAGCAGCCAAGATTCGGGCGGGCTTGAAGCTTTCTTT.

This clonotype was observed at least ten times. The V gene is TRBV7-2, the J gene TRBJ1-5, with 10 bases fitting TRBD1. V shed 5 bases and J 2 bases; nucleotides not matched to a gene: 9. The CDR3 runs to 17 residues. In germline, CDR1 is SGHTA, CDR2 FQGNSA. This CDR3 reads CASSLGTGVGGNQPQHF. The CDR3 coding sequence is TGTGCCAGCAGCCTCGGGACAGGGGTCGGGGGCAATCAGCCCCAGCATTTT.

J is TRBJ2-7 and V is TRBV30, with D unresolved. The germline V gene encodes CDR1 GTSNPN and CDR2 SVGIG (reference sequence). The CDR3 length is 15 residues. V was cut by 1 base and J by 1 base, with 14 bases left in between. CDR3 residues: CAWSDFRRASYEQYF. The CDR3, as DNA: TGTGCCTGGAGTGACTTTCGCCGGGCTTCCTACGAGCAGTACTTC.

This clonotype was detected ten times or more. V usage is TRBV12-3 or TRBV12-4 and J usage is TRBJ2-1, with 10 bases identical to TRBD2. V lost 3 bases, J lost 0 bases, and 17 bases stayed unmatched. The CDR3 spans 21 residues. Here the CDR3 reads CASSFILTHKLAGSSYNEQFF. The DNA of the CDR3 is TGTGCCAGCAGTTTTATTCTAACCCACAAACTAGCGGGATCCTCCTACAATGAGCAGTTCTTC.

The table lists this clonotype with a few counts. CDR3 in amino acids: CASTGTTNTEAFF. The CDR3 nucleotides read TGCGCCAGCACCGGGACAACGAACACTGAAGCTTTCTTT. The V call is TRBV5-1, the J call TRBJ1-1, with D possibly TRBD1 on 6 matching bases. With 6 bases removed from V and 1 base from J, the gap between germline ends came to 10 bases. CDR3 length equals 13 residues. CDR1 SGHRS and CDR2 YFSETQ come from the germline V gene.

Remarks on this clonotype: With a much larger clone just one base away, this may be a read error. V is TRBV12-1 and J is TRBJ2-3. TRBV12-1 is described as a pseudogene. There are 13 residues in the CDR3. CDR3 loop: CARSFGRTDTQYF. The CDR3 DNA reads as TGTGCCAGGAGCTTCGGGCGCACAGATACGCAGTATTTT.

At least ten counts were recorded for this clonotype. For the CDR3, the DNA is TGTGCCAGCATAGCCGACACATACAATGAGCAGTTCTTC. Translating it yields CASIADTYNEQFF. V and J are TRBV25-1 and TRBJ2-1; D unclear. Trimming cost V 7 bases and J 4 bases, with 11 bases left between them. CDR1 MGHDK and CDR2 SYGVNS come from the germline V gene. The CDR3 is 13 amino acids.

This clonotype showed up many times. This sequence joins TRBV5-5 and TRBJ2-3, with D uncertain. The CDR3 runs to 13 residues. Germline V CDR1 and CDR2: SGHKS, YYEKEE (reference sequence). Trimming stripped 3 bases from V and 5 bases from J, with 10 bases between. CDR3 DNA: TGTGCCAGCAGCTCCGGTCCTGGAGATACGCAGTATTTT. Its translation: CASSSGPGDTQYF.

This clonotype was seen many times. The rearrangement links TRBV12-3 or TRBV12-4 to TRBJ2-2, with D tentatively TRBD2 (5 bases). This CDR3 is 16 amino acids long. Trimming stripped 3 bases from V and 2 bases from J, with 13 bases between. CDR3 amino acids: CASSLRRPQNTGELFF. The CDR3 DNA reads as TGTGCCAGCAGTTTGCGGAGGCCCCAAAACACCGGGGAGCTGTTTTTT.

V gene TRBV6-5 combines with J gene TRBJ2-5; 11 bases are shared with TRBD2. Germline-derived CDR1 and CDR2 are MNHEY and SVGAGI. J gave up 0 bases and V 0 bases, and 3 bases lay outside the gene matches. This CDR3 spans 17 amino acids. Here the CDR3 DNA reads TGTGCCAGCAGTTACTCTACACTAGCGGGGGACCAAGAGACCCAGTACTTC. As protein: CASSYSTLAGDQETQYF.

This clonotype showed up many times. The chain is built from TRBV5-1 and TRBJ1-6; D is ambiguous. In germline, CDR1 is SGHRS, CDR2 YFSETQ. Trimming took off 4 bases at V and 6 bases at J, with 11 bases between the two ends. The CDR3 length is 14 residues. CDR3 in amino acids: CASSRSRGNSPLHF. The CDR3 DNA reads TGCGCCAGCAGCCGGTCGCGCGGTAATTCACCCCTCCACTTT.

This clonotype was picked up many times. V usage is TRBV5-1 and J usage is TRBJ2-1, with D perhaps TRBD1 or TRBD2 (5 bases each). CDR3 size: 12 residues. Germline V CDR1 and CDR2: SGHRS, YFSETQ. V was shortened by 4 bases and J by 10 bases, with 12 bases between the two germline ends. CDR3 protein: CASSLPGPEQFF. The CDR3 DNA reads TGCGCCAGCAGCCTCCCGGGACCCGAGCAGTTCTTC.

This clonotype showed up many times. The chain is built from TRBV12-3 or TRBV12-4 and TRBJ1-4; TRBD1 is a possible D gene (6 bases). The CDR3 has 17 amino acids. V lost 6 bases, J lost 0 bases, and 17 bases lay in between. The CDR3 DNA reads as TGTGCCAGCAGACCCGACAGGCTTCTAACAACTAATGAAAAACTGTTTTTT. Residues: CASRPDRLLTTNEKLFF.

The chain has TRBV7-4 and TRBJ1-1; D remains ambiguous. V lost 5 bases to trimming and J lost 6 bases, with 16 bases between them. The CDR3 sequence is 14 residues long. The V gene's germline CDR1 is SGHVT and CDR2 SQSDAQ. The CDR3 region has the DNA TGTGCCAGCAGCCCCCGCCAGGATCGCCCTGAAGCTTTCTTT. Its protein is CASSPRQDRPEAFF.

In this sample, this clonotype turned up many times. The rearrangement joins TRBV28 to TRBJ1-4, with TRBD1 identical over 9 bases. The CDR3 contains 16 residues. Germline V lookup: CDR1 MDHEN, CDR2 SYDVKM. The J segment lost 8 bases and the V segment lost 5 bases, leaving 12 bases of the junction unmatched. The CDR3 sequence: CASSPDRTGASEKLFF. The CDR3 region has the DNA TGTGCCAGCAGTCCGGACAGGACAGGGGCGTCCGAAAAACTGTTTTTT.

The gene calls are TRBV7-3 and TRBJ2-7; 14 bases map to TRBD2. V lost 6 bases to trimming and J lost 7 bases; unmatched junction nucleotides: 26. This CDR3 comprises 21 residues. The germline V gene has CDR1 SGHTA and CDR2 FQGTGA. This CDR3 is CASRPLSGGQPGLAGAGEQYF. CDR3 nucleotides: TGTGCCAGCAGGCCACTTTCCGGAGGACAGCCGGGACTAGCGGGAGCTGGGGAGCAGTACTTC.